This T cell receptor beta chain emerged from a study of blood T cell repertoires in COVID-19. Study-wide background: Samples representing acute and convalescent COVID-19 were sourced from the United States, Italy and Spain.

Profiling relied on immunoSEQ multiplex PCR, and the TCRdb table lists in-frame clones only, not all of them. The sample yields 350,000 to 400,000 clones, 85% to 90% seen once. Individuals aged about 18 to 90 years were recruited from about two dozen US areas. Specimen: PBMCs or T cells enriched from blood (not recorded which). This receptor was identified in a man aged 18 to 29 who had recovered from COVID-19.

CDR3 coding DNA: TGTGCCAGCAGGAGTGGGACAGGGGCAACGGGGCGAAACAATGAGCAGTTCTTC. As protein: CASRSGTGATGRNNEQFF. The chain couples TRBV2 to TRBJ2-1; 10 bases agree with TRBD1. The germline CDR1 and CDR2 sequences are SNHLY and FYNNEI. The CDR3 is made up of 18 amino acids. V shed 6 bases, J shed 5 bases, and the junction held 16 bases outside the gene matches.